One and the same sample provided the 17 T cell receptor beta chains below, sequenced in a study of CD8 T cells in Susac syndrome. Reverse transcription used about 0.45 to 1 ug RNA and random hexamers. MiXCR was run by TCRdb on the immunoSEQ multiplex PCR reads, yielding one entry per CDR3 protein. The sample records 140,000 to 150,000 distinct CDR3 sequences, roughly 94% being singletons. Material for sequencing was CD4+ T cells from PBMCs. Receptor source: a human donor in good health.

This sequence joins TRBV2 and TRBJ1-2; D possibly corresponds to TRBD1 (6 bases). The CDR3 loop spans 17 amino acids. The ends were cut back, 2 bases at V and 6 bases at J, with 22 bases in the middle. The V gene's germline CDR1 is SNHLY and CDR2 FYNNEI. CDR3 loop: CASSESPGAPGVDGYTF. DNA for the CDR3: TGTGCCAGCAGTGAAAGTCCGGGGGCTCCGGGGGTTGATGGCTACACCTTC.

This chain joins TRBV5-1 and TRBJ2-3; D may be TRBD2 (6 bases). This CDR3 spans 17 amino acids. The germline V gene has CDR1 SGHRS and CDR2 YFSETQ. V lost 2 bases to trimming and J lost 3 bases, with 19 bases between them. CDR3 DNA: TGCGCCAGCAGCTTACGCGCCGCTAGCGACGGAACAGATACGCAGTATTTT. This gives the protein CASSLRAASDGTDTQYF.

CDR3 amino acids: CSAAGLLTDTQYF. In DNA, the CDR3 is TGCAGTGCTGCGGGACTCCTCACAGATACGCAGTATTTT. The chain recombines TRBV20-1 with TRBJ2-3, with D maybe TRBD2 (6 bases). The CDR3 runs to 13 residues. Between the trimmed V and J ends, which lost 5 bases and 2 bases, there was a span of 11 bases. The germline gives CDR1 DFQATT, CDR2 SNEGSKA (reference sequence).

This clonotype was seen only once. This chain links TRBV5-4 with TRBJ1-1; unclear D gene. Germline lookup yields CDR1 SGHNT and CDR2 YYREEE (reference sequence). The V and J ends lost 5 bases and 3 bases respectively, with 8 bases between them. The CDR3 runs to 12 residues. The CDR3 spells CASSADDTEAFF. The CDR3 DNA sequence: TGTGCCAGCAGTGCTGATGACACTGAAGCTTTCTTT.

This chain links TRBV20-1 with TRBJ2-3, with TRBD2 matching over 8 bases. The CDR3 runs to 17 residues. V lost 3 bases, J lost 0 bases, and 11 bases stayed unmatched. Germline V lookup: CDR1 DFQATT, CDR2 SNEGSKA (reference sequence). CDR3 protein: CSARSLAGLSSTDTQYF. The DNA for the CDR3 is TGCAGTGCTAGGAGTCTAGCGGGCCTTTCTAGCACAGATACGCAGTATTTT.

V usage is TRBV30 and J usage is TRBJ1-2; D not resolved. V was shortened by 0 bases and J by 2 bases, with 7 bases between the two germline ends. Germline V CDR1 and CDR2: GTSNPN, SVGIG (reference sequence). The CDR3 is 13 amino acids. The CDR3 sequence is CAWSVSENYGYTF. The CDR3 DNA is TGTGCCTGGAGTGTGTCAGAAAACTATGGCTACACCTTC.

V and J are TRBV7-3 and TRBJ2-3, with 8 bases matching TRBD2. This CDR3 has 17 amino acids. After removal of 5 bases from V and 0 bases from J, the junction contained 10 bases not matched to a gene. Per the germline V gene, CDR1 is SGHTA and CDR2 is FQGTGA. For the CDR3, the DNA is TGTGCCAGCAGCAGCTCAAAAAGCGGGAGAAGCACAGATACGCAGTATTTT. Its translation: CASSSSKSGRSTDTQYF.

This rearrangement joins TRBV18 to TRBJ1-5; 9 bases match TRBD1. Trimming cost V 0 bases and J 6 bases; bases outside gene matches: 3. CDR1 is KGHSH, CDR2 LQKENI, per germline. The CDR3 is 15 amino acids. In DNA form, the CDR3 reads TGTGCCAGCTCACCACCGAACAGGGGGCCTCAGCCCCAGCATTTT. Protein product: CASSPPNRGPQPQHF.

The chain recombines TRBV5-1 with TRBJ2-1; 12 bases agree with TRBD2. This CDR3 has 15 residues. The V gene end was trimmed by 4 bases and the J gene end by 7 bases; junction bases not matched to a gene: 6. Germline CDR1 and CDR2: SGHRS and YFSETQ. As DNA, the CDR3 is TGCGCCAGCAGCAAGACTAGCGGGAGTGTGAATGAGCAGTTCTTC. Its protein is CASSKTSGSVNEQFF.

This chain uses TRBV12-3 or TRBV12-4 with TRBJ2-5; 10 nucleotides match TRBD2. The CDR3 is made up of 15 amino acids. Germline trimming cut 5 bases from V and 4 bases from J; bases unmatched to any gene: 7. CDR3 bases: TGTGCCAGCAGTCTCAGCGGGAGGGCCCCAGAGACCCAGTACTTC. It translates to CASSLSGRAPETQYF.

The J gene is TRBJ2-1, the V gene TRBV30, with D possibly being TRBD2 (5 bases). This CDR3 spans 13 amino acids. The ends were cut back, 7 bases at V and 12 bases at J, with 22 bases in the middle. Germline CDR1 GTSNPN, CDR2 SVGIG (reference sequence). The CDR3 reads CAYPTAGNEGQFF. As DNA, the CDR3 is TGTGCCTACCCGACCGCGGGCAATGAGGGGCAGTTCTTC.

The V and J genes are TRBV7-9 and TRBJ2-7; D ambiguous. The CDR3 extends over 17 amino acids. Trimming shortened V by 5 bases and J by 4 bases, and 24 bases separated the two germline ends. Germline V gene data show CDR1 as SEHNR and CDR2 as FQNEAQ (reference sequence). DNA of the CDR3: TGTGCCAGCAGCCGACTCCCCCCGGATGCCATATCATACGAGCAGTACTTC. It encodes CASSRLPPDAISYEQYF.

This rearrangement joins TRBV18 to TRBJ1-1; D unclear. Deletions cut 3 bases from V and 4 bases from J, with 15 bases between. The CDR3 contains 15 residues. Germline CDR1 reads KGHSH; CDR2 reads LQKENI. CDR3 bases: TGTGCCAGCTCACCCCCCGGGTATAGTGGCACTGAAGCTTTCTTT. Amino acids: CASSPPGYSGTEAFF. Looking up the rest from reference TRBV18 and TRBJ1-1 gives the full variable domain: NAGVMQNPRHLVRRRGQEARLRCSPMKGHSHVYWYRQLPEEGLKFMVYLQKENIIDESGMPKERFSAEFPKEGPSILRIQQVVRGDSAAYFCASSPPGYSGTEAFFGQGTRLTVV.

The rearrangement uses TRBV5-1 and TRBJ2-5; 9 bases line up with TRBD1. CDR3 length: 15 residues. V lost 4 bases, J lost 1 base, and 5 bases stayed unmatched. Germline V gene lookup returns CDR1 SGHRS and CDR2 YFSETQ. CDR3 nucleotide sequence: TGCGCCAGCAGCCTGGGACAGGGTAGCCAAGAGACCCAGTACTTC. It encodes CASSLGQGSQETQYF.

The J gene is TRBJ2-2, the V gene TRBV29-1, with D perhaps matching TRBD2 (6 bases). CDR1 is SQVTM and CDR2 is ANQGSEA in the germline V gene. CDR3 length: 13 residues. Trimming removed 4 bases at V and 6 bases at J, with 12 bases between. This CDR3 is CSVGTTHSGELFF. The DNA of the CDR3 is TGCAGCGTTGGGACTACCCATTCCGGGGAGCTGTTTTTT.

The chain has TRBV28 and TRBJ2-5; D unclear. Trimming stripped 5 bases from V and 10 bases from J, with 20 bases between. From germline, CDR1 is MDHEN and CDR2 SYDVKM. This CDR3 is 14 amino acids long. The CDR3 loop is CASSPGFGPVGQYF. The CDR3 region has the DNA TGTGCCAGCAGTCCGGGCTTCGGGCCTGTGGGCCAGTACTTC.

CDR3 region: CASSQVAGCEQYF. CDR3 in DNA: TGTGCCAGCAGCCAAGTGGCAGGGTGCGAGCAGTACTTC. The chain couples TRBV3-1 to TRBJ2-7; D might be TRBD1 (5 bases). Between the trimmed V and J ends, which lost 1 base and 6 bases, there was a span of 10 bases. The CDR3 loop spans 13 amino acids. Looked up from germline, CDR1 is LGHDT and CDR2 is YNNKEL (reference sequence).